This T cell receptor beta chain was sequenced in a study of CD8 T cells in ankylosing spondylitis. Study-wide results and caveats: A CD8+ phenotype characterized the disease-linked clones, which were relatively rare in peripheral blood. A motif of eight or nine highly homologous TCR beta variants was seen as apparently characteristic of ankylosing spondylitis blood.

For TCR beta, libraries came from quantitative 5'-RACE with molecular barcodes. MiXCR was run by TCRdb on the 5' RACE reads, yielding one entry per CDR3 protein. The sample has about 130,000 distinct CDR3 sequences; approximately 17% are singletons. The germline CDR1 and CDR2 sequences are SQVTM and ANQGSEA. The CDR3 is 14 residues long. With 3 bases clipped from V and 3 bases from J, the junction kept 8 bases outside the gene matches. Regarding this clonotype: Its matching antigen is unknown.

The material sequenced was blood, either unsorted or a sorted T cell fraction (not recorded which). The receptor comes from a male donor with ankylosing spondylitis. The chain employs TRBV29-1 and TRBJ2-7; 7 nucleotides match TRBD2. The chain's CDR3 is CSVEGSGKYYEQYF. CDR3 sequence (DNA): TGCAGCGTTGAGGGCAGCGGGAAATACTACGAGCAGTACTTC.